The present T cell receptor (beta chain) was sequenced within a study of spatial heterogeneity in lung cancer. Looking at the study overall: There were, on average, more than eight raw-read appearances for each unique TCR and UMI combination.

From germline, CDR1 is SQVTM and CDR2 ANQGSEA. After removal of 4 bases from V and 0 bases from J, the junction contained 7 bases not matched to a gene. This CDR3 is built from 15 residues. Time point defined: sample taken at primary tumor resection. Whole RNA, which was extracted from tumor, nontumor lung tissue or frozen PBMC, was sequenced without any cell sorting. This clonotype appeared many times. MiXCR, run by TCRdb on the 5' RACE reads, gives a single entry per CDR3 protein. This table has 90,000 or so distinct CDR3 sequences, around 8.6% appearing once. The specimen was PBMCs, collected at surgery. The TCR sequence derives from a male donor with early-stage non-small cell lung cancer. The chain uses TRBV29-1 and TRBJ2-5; TRBD2 matches 8 bases. CDR3 residues: CSVVGFSGDQETQYF. The CDR3 bases are TGCAGCGTTGTAGGATTTAGCGGGGACCAAGAGACCCAGTACTTC.